Below are 6 T cell receptor beta chains sequenced from a single sample in a study of molecular identifiers for immune sequencing clone quantification. TCRdb used MiXCR to reprocess the PCR reads, holding one entry per CDR3 protein. The sample has about 630,000 distinct CDR3 sequences, around 25% seen once. Input material: naive CD8+ T cells from blood, with Jurkat cell RNA spiked in. The subset here: FACS-sorted CD8+CD4-CCR7+CD45RA+ naive T cells. These receptor sequences come from a human donor in good health. Some libraries in this study had Jurkat cell RNA spiked in.

Comments on this clonotype: A much larger clone is a single base away; this may be a read error. The genes are TRBV28 and TRBJ2-5; 9 bases are shared with TRBD2. The V gene's germline CDR1 is MDHEN and CDR2 SYDVKM. J gave up 9 bases and V 5 bases, and 10 bases lay outside the gene matches. The CDR3 runs to 14 residues. CDR3 in DNA: TGTGCCAGCAGTCCGCGGGAGGGCCCGCAGCCCCAGTACTTC. The encoded protein is CASSPREGPQPQYF.

This clonotype was seen more than once but under ten times. This chain joins TRBV9 and TRBJ2-6, with D tentatively TRBD2 (6 bases). V was shortened by 5 bases and J by 2 bases, with 14 bases between the two germline ends. Germline V gene sequence: CDR1 SGDLS, CDR2 YYNGEE. The CDR3 length is 16 residues. The CDR3 is CASSGTVPTGANVLTF. The CDR3 DNA reads as TGTGCCAGCAGTGGGACTGTCCCTACTGGGGCCAACGTCCTGACTTTC.

The chain couples TRBV6-5 to TRBJ1-1, with D maybe TRBD1 (6 bases). V lost 4 bases, J lost 3 bases, and 15 bases lay in between. CDR3 length: 15 residues. Germline V gives CDR1 MNHEY, CDR2 SVGAGI. The CDR3: CASSFHRDGDTEAFF. The CDR3 DNA reads as TGTGCCAGCAGTTTTCACAGGGATGGGGACACTGAAGCTTTCTTT.

In this sample, this clonotype turned up once. The chain uses TRBV9 and TRBJ2-3, with 11 bases fitting TRBD2. Germline values: CDR1 SGDLS, CDR2 YYNGEE. The CDR3 sequence is 19 residues long. With V trimmed by 0 bases and J by 0 bases, 9 bases remained unmatched. CDR3 coding DNA: TGTGCCAGCAGCGTAGGGATTGCTAGCGGGGGGACTAGCACAGATACGCAGTATTTT. Translating it yields CASSVGIASGGTSTDTQYF.

CDR3 nucleotides: TGTGCCACCAGTACAGGGACCACAGATACGCAGTATTTT. Its protein product is CATSTGTTDTQYF. The rearrangement joins TRBV24-1 to TRBJ2-3, with D possibly matching TRBD1 (6 bases). Germline assignment: CDR1 KGHDR and CDR2 SFDVKD. The CDR3 is 13 residues long. Trimming took 6 bases from V and 2 from J, leaving 8 bases between them.

This clonotype was counted at least ten times. This rearrangement joins TRBV6-2 or TRBV6-3 to TRBJ2-3; D remains unclear. The CDR3 is made up of 11 amino acids. Per the germline V gene, CDR1 is MNHEY and CDR2 is SVGEGT. V lost 2 bases and J 7 bases, leaving 4 bases between the germline ends. The CDR3 here is CASSYAYTQYF. CDR3 DNA: TGTGCCAGCAGTTACGCTTATACGCAGTATTTT.